This T cell receptor (beta chain) was identified during a study of cytomegalovirus exposure and HLA in healthy donors. The study's findings and limits: Several top significant clusters appeared, in a later analysis, to be linked to common viral pathogens. According to a later analysis, most TCR beta chains associated with CMV appeared HLA-restricted. Three of the chains that were CMV-associated were confirmed in vitro to be specific for CMV antigens.

PCR amplification relied on 60 Vbeta primers (plus 13 Jbeta primers). Study processing details: Roughly 11 million shared chains were among tens of millions of unique TCR beta chains counted in a later analysis. Using immunoSEQ multiplex PCR, the repertoire was profiled, and TCRdb retains in-frame clones only, with some absent. That table supplies the V and J calls and clone size; D and trimming were determined from the DNA. The sample includes 160,000 or so clones, 79% seen only once; the top ten take 2.1%. Turning to this clone: Its antigen remains unknown.

The sequence was obtained from a man aged 40-50 years in good health and CMV-seronegative. Sequencing was performed on PBMCs.

CDR3 sequence: CASSLGRATYEQYF. For the CDR3, the DNA is TGTGCCAGCAGTTTAGGGCGGGCCACCTACGAGCAGTACTTC. The V gene is TRBV27, the J gene TRBJ2-7; D possibly corresponds to TRBD2 (5 bases). CDR1 and CDR2 from the germline V gene are MNHEY and SMNVEV (reference sequence). The CDR3 length is 14 residues. The V gene lost 2 bases and the J gene lost 2 bases, with 10 bases spanning the gap.